The clone carrying this T cell receptor beta chain has only a few counts. Its matching antigen is unknown. Via MiXCR, TCRdb re-called the 5' RACE reads, giving one row per CDR3 protein. Of about 53,000 distinct CDR3 sequences listed, more than 20% are singletons. General study findings and limits: Whole repertoires were not studied in the larger cohort, only one V-J beta rearrangement.

The junction had 17 bases not matched to a gene; V was cut back by 3 bases and J by 2 bases. The germline V gene encodes CDR1 SGHRS and CDR2 YFSETQ. CDR3 size: 20 residues. The chain has TRBV5-1 and TRBJ2-1; TRBD2 matches 10 bases. The receptor comes from a female donor with breast cancer. The sample comprised tumor-infiltrating naive CD4+ T cells sorted from the breast tumor. Subset here: naive CD4+ T cells, CD4+CD45RA+CD25-. The CDR3, as DNA: TGCGCCAGCAGCTCCCCTTTCCCCCCAAGCGGGAGGGTGGCCTACAATGAGCAGTTCTTC. Its translation is CASSSPFPPSGRVAYNEQFF.